The 4 T cell receptor beta chains presented below share a single source sample, sequenced in a study of graft-versus-host responses after intestinal transplantation (dated by TCRdb to about 2021). Libraries were prepared through the immunoSEQ multiplex PCR assay. TCRdb stores this immuneACCESS table with in-frame sequences only. Part of the clones is absent; in the studies checked, under half of the shortfall reflects unresolved V genes, and no reason is known for the rest. This sample is represented by approximately 38,000 clones; roughly 87% of them were singletons. The top ten clones comprise 3.5% to 4.5% of the sample. The sample was PBMCs, taken around 1,000 days after transplant. The receptor set was obtained from a human patient who received an intestinal transplant, so some T cells may come from the graft donor.

The rearrangement links TRBV20-1 to TRBJ2-5; D unclear. Trimming took 3 bases from V and 6 from J, leaving 8 bases between them. The CDR3 is 11 amino acids. Germline V gene lookup returns CDR1 DFQATT and CDR2 SNEGSKA (reference sequence). The CDR3 protein is CSASPEKTQYF. CDR3 DNA sequence: TGCAGTGCTAGTCCGGAAAAGACCCAGTACTTC.

The chain has TRBV19 and TRBJ1-1; D call uncertain. CDR1 and CDR2 (germline): LNHDA, SQIVND (reference sequence). This CDR3 has 13 residues. The V end was cut by 3 bases, the J end by 4 bases, with 9 bases between. The CDR3 loop is CASSMERTTEAFF. The CDR3 nucleotides read TGTGCCAGTAGTATGGAAAGGACCACTGAAGCTTTCTTT.

V usage is TRBV6-1 and J usage is TRBJ2-7; D possibly matches TRBD1 or TRBD2 (5 bases each). The J call may be incorrect, as the DNA end agrees better with TRBJ2-1. CDR1 and CDR2 from the germline V gene are MNHNS and SASEGT. The CDR3 is made up of 15 amino acids. The CDR3 spells CATDLDGGGSNEQFF. The CDR3 nucleotides are TGTGCCACAGACCTGGACGGTGGGGGATCCAATGAGCAGTTCTTC.

The chain joins TRBV6-4 to TRBJ2-3; 7 bases are shared with TRBD2. Trimming at V came to 4 bases and at J to 1 base, leaving 2 bases not matched to a gene. Germline V lookup: CDR1 MRHNA, CDR2 SNTAGT. The CDR3 runs 14 residues. CDR3 sequence: CASSARGGTDTQYF. The CDR3 DNA reads TGTGCCAGCAGTGCTCGGGGGGGCACAGATACGCAGTATTTT.